This TCR beta chain was recorded in a study of cytomegalovirus exposure and HLA in healthy donors. General observations from the study: With DRB1 most and HLA-C fewest, TCR association rates differed between HLA loci in a later analysis.

The CDR3 has 15 residues. Germline V gene sequence: CDR1 MDHEN, CDR2 SYDVKM. Trimming left V 6 bases short and J 6 bases short, with 20 bases between. Details on this clone: Its antigen is unknown.

The primer mix had 60 Vbeta and 13 Jbeta primers. Repertoires were generated with immunoSEQ multiplex PCR, while TCRdb's copy carries only in-frame clones and drops some. The sample table includes about 150,000 clones. The clonotype was recovered from a woman aged 45-60 years in good health and CMV-seronegative. The sample consisted of PBMCs. The V gene is TRBV28, the J gene TRBJ1-2; D may be TRBD1 (6 bases). CDR3 sequence (DNA): TGTGCCAGCAGGTATAACCCACAGGGTTTGAATGGCTACACCTTC. It encodes CASRYNPQGLNGYTF.